This T cell receptor (beta chain) was documented in a study of shared T cell receptors in the human thymus (dated by TCRdb to 2020 to 2022). Looking at the study overall: The study examined how the human thymus generates shared, self-reactive T-cell receptor alpha chains.

At the junction V is shortened by 0 bases and J by 3 bases; bases outside the gene matches: 3. Measured from the cysteine to the phenylalanine, the CDR3 is 16 residues long. Only the CDR3 DNA stays, 48 bases, in frame from base 1. CDR1 and CDR2, looked up from the germline V gene, are KGHSH and LQKENI. The receptor library was made with the immunoSEQ multiplex PCR assay. Held by TCRdb, this immuneACCESS table contains in-frame sequences only and omits some clones. Under half of the omission traces to an unresolved V gene where checked; the cause of the rest is unknown. The sample yields 500,000 to 550,000 clones; approximately 78% were counted once. The leading ten clones occupy approximately 0.013% of the sample. To note about this clone: No cognate antigen has been identified for it. No clone much larger than this one lies a single base away; base qualities are absent.

These sequences were also reported in another study, on human thymus T cells. The second paper further reports: Donors were immunologically healthy infants undergoing open corrective cardiac surgery for congenital heart defects in Finland. The thymus tissue came from surgical resects taken out during corrective cardiac surgery. Usage of V and J gene segments appeared to be biased in both the thymic and the peripheral blood repertoires. The related research reported highly overlapping thymic TCR repertoires among unrelated individuals. The study used under 10 infant thymus samples plus four related peripheral blood samples to characterize TCR alpha and beta repertoires. Donor ages ranging from roughly 6 to 244 days were recorded, and five to seven male and a couple of female infants were included in the cohort. After being mechanically released from the tissue, thymocytes were kept at -70 degrees C in pellets of about 10-33 million cells. Genomic DNA was extracted from frozen cell pellets with a QIAsymphony instrument. The immunoSEQ multiplex PCR assay was used to amplify the TCRB and TCRAD loci from a standardized quantity of quality-controlled genomic DNA. The amplicons covered the V(D)J region and were long enough to include the CDR3 and to identify the V and J genes. Through the commercial immunoSEQ service, the amplicons were sequenced on an Illumina platform. Primer bias and sequencing errors were corrected as previously described, and TCRAD and TCRB definitions were based on the IMGT database. Repertoires were analysed with immunoSEQ Analyzer 3.0 and VDJTools, covering basic statistics, V/J segment usage, diversity estimates, rarefaction and pairwise overlap. Diversity was estimated with Chao1, ChaoE, Efron-Thisted, Shannon and inverse Simpson indices, and also on datasets down-sampled to the smallest sample. Repertoire overlap used strict matching of CDR3 nucleotide sequence, V gene and J gene, with Jaccard-based multidimensional scaling clustering. On average, thymus samples gave 800,000 or so unique TCRB clonotypes, whereas blood samples gave roughly 86,000.

The chain employs TRBV18 and TRBJ2-7; 12 nucleotides in the junction match TRBD1. The clonotype originates from a boy in the first two years of life with a congenital heart defect. Donor details come from another sample of the same person, matched by shared clones. Sequencing was performed on thymocytes. The bases are TGTGCCAGCTCACCACCGGGACAGGGGGCGAGCTACGAGCAGTACTTC. Translated, this is CASSPPGQGASYEQYF.